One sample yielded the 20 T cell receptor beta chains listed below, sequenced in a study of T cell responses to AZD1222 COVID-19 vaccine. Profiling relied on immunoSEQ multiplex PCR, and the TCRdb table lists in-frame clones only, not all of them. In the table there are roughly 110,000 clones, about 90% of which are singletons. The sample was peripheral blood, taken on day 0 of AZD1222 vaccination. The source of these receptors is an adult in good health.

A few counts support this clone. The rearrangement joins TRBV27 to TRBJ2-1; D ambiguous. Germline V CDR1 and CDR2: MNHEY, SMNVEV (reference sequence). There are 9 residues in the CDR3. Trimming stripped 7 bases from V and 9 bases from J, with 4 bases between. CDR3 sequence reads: CASNIEQFF. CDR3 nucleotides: TGTGCCAGCAACATTGAGCAGTTCTTC.

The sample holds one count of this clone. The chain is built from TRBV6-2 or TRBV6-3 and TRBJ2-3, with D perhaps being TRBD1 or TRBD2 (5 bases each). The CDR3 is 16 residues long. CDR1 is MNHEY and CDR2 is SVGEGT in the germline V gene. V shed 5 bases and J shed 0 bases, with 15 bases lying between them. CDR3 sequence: CASSPTPGASTDTQYF. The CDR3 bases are TGTGCCAGCAGTCCCACCCCCGGGGCTAGCACAGATACGCAGTATTTT.

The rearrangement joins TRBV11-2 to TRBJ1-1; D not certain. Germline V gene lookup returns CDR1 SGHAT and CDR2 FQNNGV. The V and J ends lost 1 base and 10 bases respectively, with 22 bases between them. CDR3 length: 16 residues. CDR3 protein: CASSLGLEQTIRGAFF. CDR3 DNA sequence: TGTGCCAGCAGCTTAGGGTTGGAGCAGACCATTCGCGGAGCTTTCTTT. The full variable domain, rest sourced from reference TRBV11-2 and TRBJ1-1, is EAGVAQSPRYKIIEKRQSVAFWCNPISGHATLYWYQQILGQGPKLLIQFQNNGVVDDSQLPKDRFSAERLKGVDSTLKIQPAKLEDSAVYLCASSLGLEQTIRGAFFGQGTRLTVV.

The chain's CDR3 is CASSGTAGNSYNEQFF. The CDR3 DNA sequence: TGTGCCAGCAGCGGGACAGCGGGGAACTCCTACAATGAGCAGTTCTTC. The V call is TRBV5-4, the J call TRBJ2-1; the D gene could be TRBD1 or TRBD2 (7 bases each). The V gene's germline CDR1 is SGHNT and CDR2 YYREEE (reference sequence). This CDR3 has 16 amino acids. Trimming stripped 4 bases from V and 0 bases from J, with 14 bases between.

The CDR3 region has the DNA TGTGCCACCAGTGATTTGCAGAGCAACCCCCGGGGCCTCAACACTGAAGCTTTCTTT. Its protein is CATSDLQSNPRGLNTEAFF. This rearrangement joins TRBV24-1 to TRBJ1-1, with D maybe TRBD1 (5 bases). The CDR3 extends over 19 amino acids. Per the germline V gene, CDR1 is KGHDR and CDR2 is SFDVKD. The V end lost 0 bases, the J end lost 2 bases, and 21 bases lay between the germline ends.

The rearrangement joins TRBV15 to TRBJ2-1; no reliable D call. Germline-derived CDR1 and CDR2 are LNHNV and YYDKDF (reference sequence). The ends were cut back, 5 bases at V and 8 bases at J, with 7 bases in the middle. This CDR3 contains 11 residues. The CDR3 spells CATSPRDEQFF. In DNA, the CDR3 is TGTGCCACCAGCCCTAGGGATGAGCAGTTCTTC.

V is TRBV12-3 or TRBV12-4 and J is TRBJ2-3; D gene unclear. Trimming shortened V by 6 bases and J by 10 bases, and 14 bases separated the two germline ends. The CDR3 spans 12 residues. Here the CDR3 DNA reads TGTGCCAGCAGCCCGGACCTTATGGCGCAGTATTTT. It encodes CASSPDLMAQYF.

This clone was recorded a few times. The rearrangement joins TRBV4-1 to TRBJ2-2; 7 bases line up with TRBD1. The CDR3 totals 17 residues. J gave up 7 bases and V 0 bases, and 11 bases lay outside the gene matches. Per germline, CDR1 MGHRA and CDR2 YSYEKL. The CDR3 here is CASSQDPLEQGNGELFF. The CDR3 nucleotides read TGCGCCAGCAGCCAAGACCCCTTGGAACAGGGGAACGGGGAGCTGTTTTTT.

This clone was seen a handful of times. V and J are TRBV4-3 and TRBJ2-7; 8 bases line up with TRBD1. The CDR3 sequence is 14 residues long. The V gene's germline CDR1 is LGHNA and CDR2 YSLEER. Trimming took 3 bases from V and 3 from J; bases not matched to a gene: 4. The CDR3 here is CASSQDRAGYEQYF. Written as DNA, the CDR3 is TGCGCCAGCAGCCAGGACAGGGCGGGCTACGAGCAGTACTTC.

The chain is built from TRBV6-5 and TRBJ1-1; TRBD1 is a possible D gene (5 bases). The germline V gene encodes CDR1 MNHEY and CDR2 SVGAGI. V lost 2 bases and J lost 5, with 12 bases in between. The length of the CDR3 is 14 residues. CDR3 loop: CASSYGRGRTEAFF. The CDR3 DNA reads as TGTGCCAGCAGTTACGGGAGGGGACGGACTGAAGCTTTCTTT.

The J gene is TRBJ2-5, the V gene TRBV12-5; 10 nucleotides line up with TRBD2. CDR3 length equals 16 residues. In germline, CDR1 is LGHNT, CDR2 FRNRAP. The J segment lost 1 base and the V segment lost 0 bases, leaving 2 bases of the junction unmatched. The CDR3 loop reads CASGLVLAGPQETQYF. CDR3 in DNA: TGTGCTAGTGGTTTGGTACTAGCGGGACCCCAAGAGACCCAGTACTTC.

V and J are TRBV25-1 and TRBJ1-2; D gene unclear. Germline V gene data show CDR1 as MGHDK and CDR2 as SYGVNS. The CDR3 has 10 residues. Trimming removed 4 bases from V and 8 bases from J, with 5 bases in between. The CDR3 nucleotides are TGTGCCAGCAGTGTACCCGGCTACACCTTC. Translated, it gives CASSVPGYTF.

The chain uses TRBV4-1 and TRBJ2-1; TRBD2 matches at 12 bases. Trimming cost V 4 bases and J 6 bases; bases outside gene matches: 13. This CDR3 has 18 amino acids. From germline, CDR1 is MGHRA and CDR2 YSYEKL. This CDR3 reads CASSPTSGRSSRGNEQFF. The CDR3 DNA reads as TGCGCCAGCAGCCCCACTAGCGGGAGGTCGTCTAGGGGCAATGAGCAGTTCTTC.

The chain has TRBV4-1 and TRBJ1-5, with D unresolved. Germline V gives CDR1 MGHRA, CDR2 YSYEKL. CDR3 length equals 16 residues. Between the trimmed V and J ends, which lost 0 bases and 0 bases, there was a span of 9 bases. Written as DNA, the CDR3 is TGCGCCAGCAGCCAAGATTACGGGATTAGCAATCAGCCCCAGCATTTT. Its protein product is CASSQDYGISNQPQHF.

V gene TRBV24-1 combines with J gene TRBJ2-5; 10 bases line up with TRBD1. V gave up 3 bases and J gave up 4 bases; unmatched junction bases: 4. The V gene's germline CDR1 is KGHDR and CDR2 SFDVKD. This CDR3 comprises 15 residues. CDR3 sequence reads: CATSDRQGALETQYF. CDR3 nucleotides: TGTGCCACCAGTGATAGACAGGGGGCTCTAGAGACCCAGTACTTC.

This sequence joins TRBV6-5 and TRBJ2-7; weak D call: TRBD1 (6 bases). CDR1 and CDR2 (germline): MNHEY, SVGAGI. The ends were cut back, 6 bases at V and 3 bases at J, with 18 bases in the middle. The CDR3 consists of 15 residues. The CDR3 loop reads CASSQTRTAIYEQYF. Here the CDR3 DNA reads TGTGCCAGCAGCCAAACCCGGACAGCGATCTACGAGCAGTACTTC.

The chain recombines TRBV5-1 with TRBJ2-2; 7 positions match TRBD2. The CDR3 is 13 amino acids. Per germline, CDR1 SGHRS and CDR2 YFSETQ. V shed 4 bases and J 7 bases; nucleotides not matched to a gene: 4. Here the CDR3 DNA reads TGCGCCAGCAGCCTTCCTAGCGGCGGGGAGCTGTTTTTT. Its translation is CASSLPSGGELFF.

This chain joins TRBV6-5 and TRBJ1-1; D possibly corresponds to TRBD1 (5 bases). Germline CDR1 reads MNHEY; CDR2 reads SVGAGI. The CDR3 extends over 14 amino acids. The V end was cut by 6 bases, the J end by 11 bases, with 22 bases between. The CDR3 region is CASSAGQIPLGAFF. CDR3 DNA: TGTGCCAGCAGCGCAGGACAAATACCACTGGGGGCTTTCTTT.

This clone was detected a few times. CDR3 sequence (DNA): TGTGCCAGCAGCCAAGCGCAGGGCTATTTCTATGGCTACACCTTC. Amino acids: CASSQAQGYFYGYTF. The J gene is TRBJ1-2, the V gene TRBV14; maybe TRBD1 (5 bases). Trimming removed 1 base at V and 4 bases at J, with 13 bases between. CDR1 is SGHDN, CDR2 FVKESK, per germline. The CDR3 sequence is 15 residues long.

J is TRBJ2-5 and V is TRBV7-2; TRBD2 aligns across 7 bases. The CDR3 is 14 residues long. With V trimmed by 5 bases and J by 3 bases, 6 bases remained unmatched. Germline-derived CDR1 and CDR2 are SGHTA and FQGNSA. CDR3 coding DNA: TGTGCCAGCAGCCCCCGGGCGGGAGAAGAGACCCAGTACTTC. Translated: CASSPRAGEETQYF.